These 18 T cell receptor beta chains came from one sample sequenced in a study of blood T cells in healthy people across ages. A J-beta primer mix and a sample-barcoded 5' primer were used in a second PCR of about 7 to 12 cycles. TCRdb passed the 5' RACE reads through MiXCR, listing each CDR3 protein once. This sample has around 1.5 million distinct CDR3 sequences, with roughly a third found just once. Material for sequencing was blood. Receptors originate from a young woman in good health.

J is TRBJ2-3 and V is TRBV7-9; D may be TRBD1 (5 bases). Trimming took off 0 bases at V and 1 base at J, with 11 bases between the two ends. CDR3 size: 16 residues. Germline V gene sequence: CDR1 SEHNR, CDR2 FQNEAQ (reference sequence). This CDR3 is CASSLAKIQGTDTQYF. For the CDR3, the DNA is TGTGCCAGCAGCTTAGCGAAAATACAGGGCACAGATACGCAGTATTTT.

CDR3 residues: CSARFGNAYGYTF. The CDR3, as DNA: TGCAGTGCTAGATTCGGGAATGCTTATGGCTACACCTTC. The J gene is TRBJ1-2, the V gene TRBV20-1, with D uncertain. V was shortened by 2 bases and J by 5 bases, with 12 bases between the two germline ends. The CDR3 is made up of 13 amino acids. Germline CDR1 reads DFQATT; CDR2 reads SNEGSKA (reference sequence).

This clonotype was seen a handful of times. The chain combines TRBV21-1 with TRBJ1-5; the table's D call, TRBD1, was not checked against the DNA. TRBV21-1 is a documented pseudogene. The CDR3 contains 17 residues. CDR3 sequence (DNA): TGTGCCAGCAGCAACGGAGCGCGATCCCCGGGAAATCAGCCCCAGCATTTT. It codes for CASSNGARSPGNQPQHF.

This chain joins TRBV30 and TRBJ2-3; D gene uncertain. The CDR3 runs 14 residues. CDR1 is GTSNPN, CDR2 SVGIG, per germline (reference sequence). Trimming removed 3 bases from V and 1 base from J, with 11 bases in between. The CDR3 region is CAWSPRGGTDTQYF. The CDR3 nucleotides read TGTGCCTGGAGCCCCCGTGGTGGCACAGATACGCAGTATTTT.

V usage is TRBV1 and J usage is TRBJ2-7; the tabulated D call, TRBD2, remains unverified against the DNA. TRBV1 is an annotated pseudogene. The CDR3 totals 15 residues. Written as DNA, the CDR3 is TGCACCAGCAGCCTGTCCGGGACTAGCGGCTACGAGCAGTACTTC. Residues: CTSSLSGTSGYEQYF.

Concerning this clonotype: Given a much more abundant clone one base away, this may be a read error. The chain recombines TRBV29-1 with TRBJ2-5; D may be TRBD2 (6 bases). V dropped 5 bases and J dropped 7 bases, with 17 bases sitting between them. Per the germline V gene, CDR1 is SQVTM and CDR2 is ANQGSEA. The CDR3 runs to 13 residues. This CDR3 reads CSVRLAMRGTQYF. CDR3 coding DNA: TGCAGCGTTCGGTTAGCGATGCGGGGGACCCAGTACTTC.

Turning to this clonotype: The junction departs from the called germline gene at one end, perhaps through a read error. The CDR3 protein is CASSQETGAPAYEQYF. CDR3 nucleotides: TGCGCCAGCAGTCAAGAAACCGGGGCTCCTGCGTACGAGCAGTACTTC. The V call is TRBV4-1, the J call TRBJ2-5, with D possibly called TRBD1 or TRBD2 (5 bases each). The DNA end is a closer match to TRBJ2-7, so the J assignment may be wrong. The CDR3 sequence is 16 residues long. Germline V gene data show CDR1 as MGHRA and CDR2 as YSYEKL.

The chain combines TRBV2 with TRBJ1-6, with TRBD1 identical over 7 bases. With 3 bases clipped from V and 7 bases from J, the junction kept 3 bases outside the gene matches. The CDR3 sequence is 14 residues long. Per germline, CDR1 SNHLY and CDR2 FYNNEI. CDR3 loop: CASSDVRGNSPLHF. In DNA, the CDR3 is TGTGCCAGCAGTGACGTCAGGGGGAATTCACCCCTCCACTTT.

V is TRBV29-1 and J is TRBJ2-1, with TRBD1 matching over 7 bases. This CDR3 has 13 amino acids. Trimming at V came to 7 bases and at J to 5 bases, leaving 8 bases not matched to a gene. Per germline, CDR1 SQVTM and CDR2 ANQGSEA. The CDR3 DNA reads TGCAGCGCGACCCGGGACAGAGACAATGAGCAGTTCTTC. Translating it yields CSATRDRDNEQFF.

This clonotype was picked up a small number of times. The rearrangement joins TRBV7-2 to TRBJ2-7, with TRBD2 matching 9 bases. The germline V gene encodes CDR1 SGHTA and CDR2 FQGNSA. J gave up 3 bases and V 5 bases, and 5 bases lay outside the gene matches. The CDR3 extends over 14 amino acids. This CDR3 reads CASSPQRGVYEQYF. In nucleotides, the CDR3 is TGTGCCAGCAGCCCGCAGCGGGGGGTCTACGAGCAGTACTTC.

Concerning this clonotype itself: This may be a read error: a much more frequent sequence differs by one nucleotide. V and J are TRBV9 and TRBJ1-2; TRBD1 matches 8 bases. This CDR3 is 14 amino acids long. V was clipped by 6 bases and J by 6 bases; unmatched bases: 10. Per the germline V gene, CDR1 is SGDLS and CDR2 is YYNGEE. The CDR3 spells CASNDRTGGDGYTF. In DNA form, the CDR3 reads TGTGCCAGCAACGACCGTACAGGGGGAGATGGCTACACCTTC.

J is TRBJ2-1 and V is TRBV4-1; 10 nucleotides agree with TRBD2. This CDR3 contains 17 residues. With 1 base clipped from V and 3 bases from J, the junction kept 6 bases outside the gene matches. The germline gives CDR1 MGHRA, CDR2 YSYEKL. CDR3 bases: TGCGCCAGCAGCCAAGGTTTAGCGGGGGGCATCTACAATGAGCAGTTCTTC. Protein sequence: CASSQGLAGGIYNEQFF.

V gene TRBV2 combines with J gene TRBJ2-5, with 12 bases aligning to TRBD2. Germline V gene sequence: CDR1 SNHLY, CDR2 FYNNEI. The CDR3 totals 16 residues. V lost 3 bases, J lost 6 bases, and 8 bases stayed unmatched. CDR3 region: CASSDPLAGGMKTQYF. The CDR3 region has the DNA TGTGCCAGCAGTGACCCCCTAGCGGGGGGGATGAAGACCCAGTACTTC. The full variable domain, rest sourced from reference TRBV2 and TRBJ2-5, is EPEVTQTPSHQVTQMGQEVILRCVPISNHLYFYWYRQILGQKVEFLVSFYNNEISEKSEIFDDQFSVERPDGSNFTLKIRSTKLEDSAMYFCASSDPLAGGMKTQYFGPGTRLLVL.

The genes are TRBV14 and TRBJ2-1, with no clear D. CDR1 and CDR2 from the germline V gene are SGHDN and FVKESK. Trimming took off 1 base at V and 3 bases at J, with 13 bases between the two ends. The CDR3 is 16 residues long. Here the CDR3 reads CASSQVKTRIYNEQFF. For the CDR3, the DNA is TGTGCCAGCAGCCAAGTCAAGACCCGAATCTACAATGAGCAGTTCTTC.

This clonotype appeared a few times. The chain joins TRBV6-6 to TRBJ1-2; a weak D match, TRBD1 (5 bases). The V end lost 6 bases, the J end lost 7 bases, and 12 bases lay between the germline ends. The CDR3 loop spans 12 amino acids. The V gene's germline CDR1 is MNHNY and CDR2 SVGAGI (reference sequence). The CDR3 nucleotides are TGTGCCAGCAGGCCAGCAGGGAGTGGCTACACCTTC. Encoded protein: CASRPAGSGYTF.

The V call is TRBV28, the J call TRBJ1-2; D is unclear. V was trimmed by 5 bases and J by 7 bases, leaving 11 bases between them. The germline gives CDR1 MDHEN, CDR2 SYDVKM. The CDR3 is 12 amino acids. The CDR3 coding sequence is TGTGCCAGCAGTACCACCCCTGGTGGCTACACCTTC. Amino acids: CASSTTPGGYTF.

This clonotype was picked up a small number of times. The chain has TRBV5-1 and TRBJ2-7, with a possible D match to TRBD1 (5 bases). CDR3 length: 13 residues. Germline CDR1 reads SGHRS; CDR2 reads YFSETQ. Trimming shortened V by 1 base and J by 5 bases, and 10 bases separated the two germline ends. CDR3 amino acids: CASSLNAGNEQYF. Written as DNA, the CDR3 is TGCGCCAGCAGCTTGAACGCAGGGAACGAGCAGTACTTC.

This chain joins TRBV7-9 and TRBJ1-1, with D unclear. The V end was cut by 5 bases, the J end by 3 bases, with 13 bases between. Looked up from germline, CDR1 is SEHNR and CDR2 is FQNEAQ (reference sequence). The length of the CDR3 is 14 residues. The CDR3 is CASSHPTKDTEAFF. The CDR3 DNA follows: TGTGCCAGCAGCCACCCGACTAAGGACACTGAAGCTTTCTTT.